This T cell receptor beta chain was identified during a study of cytomegalovirus exposure and HLA in healthy donors. About the research overall: The roughly 110 validation repertoires used the same platform as the 550 to 750 first-cohort repertoires, a later analysis reported.

The study's findings and limits: High sensitivity and specificity were reportedly achieved when the classifier diagnosed cytomegalovirus status. Subsequent analysis found a tendency for first-cohort TCR clusters to co-occur within the 120 validation repertoires. The authors enumerated 150 to 200 TCR beta chains as linked to cytomegalovirus.

A note on this clone: Its antigen is currently unknown.

Sequencing used immunoSEQ multiplex PCR; TCRdb keeps in-frame clones, though not all of them. The sample yields some 120,000 clones, 89% seen once. The CDR3 length is 18 residues. V shed 5 bases and J 6 bases; nucleotides not matched to a gene: 16. In germline, CDR1 is PRHDT, CDR2 FYEKMQ (reference sequence). The clonotype comes from a woman aged 18 to 35 in good health and CMV-seronegative. This chain connects TRBV13 to TRBJ2-3, with 11 bases lining up with TRBD2. The specimen sequenced was PBMCs. The CDR3 DNA sequence: TGTGCCAGCAGCCACGCCGGGACTAGCGGAGAGGTTCACGATACGCAGTATTTT. Protein: CASSHAGTSGEVHDTQYF.